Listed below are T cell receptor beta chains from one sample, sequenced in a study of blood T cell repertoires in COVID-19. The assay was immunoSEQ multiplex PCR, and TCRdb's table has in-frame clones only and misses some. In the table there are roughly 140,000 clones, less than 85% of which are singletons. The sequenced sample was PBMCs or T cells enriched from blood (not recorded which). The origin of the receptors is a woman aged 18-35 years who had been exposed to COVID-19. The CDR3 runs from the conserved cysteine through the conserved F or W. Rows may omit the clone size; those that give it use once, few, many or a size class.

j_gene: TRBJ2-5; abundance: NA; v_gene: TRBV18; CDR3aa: CASSPPQGAIQETQYF
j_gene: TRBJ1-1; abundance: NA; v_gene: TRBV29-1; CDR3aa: CSVDTGGRDTEAFF
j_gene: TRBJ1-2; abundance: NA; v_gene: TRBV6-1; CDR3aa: CASSEPWQGGYGYTF
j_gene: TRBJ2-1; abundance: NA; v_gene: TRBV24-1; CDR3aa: CATSDSGTGGYEQFF
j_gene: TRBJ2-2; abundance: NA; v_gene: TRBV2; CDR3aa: CASRRDREIGELFF
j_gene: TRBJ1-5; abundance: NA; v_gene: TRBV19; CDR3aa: CASSIGGNQPQHF
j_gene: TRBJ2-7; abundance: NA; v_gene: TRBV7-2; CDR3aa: CASSLAPPRSYEQYF
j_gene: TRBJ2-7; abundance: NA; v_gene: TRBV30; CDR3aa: CAAVLAGEYEQYF
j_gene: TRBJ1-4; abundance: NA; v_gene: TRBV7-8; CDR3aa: CASSAYRVFSEKLFF
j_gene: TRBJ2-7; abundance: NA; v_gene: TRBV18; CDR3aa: CASSPPGTGETGEQYF
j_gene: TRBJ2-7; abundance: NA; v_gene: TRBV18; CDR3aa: CASSWAPPGQGHEQYF
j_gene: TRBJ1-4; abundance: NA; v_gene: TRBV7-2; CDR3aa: CASSFEPGDSEKLFF
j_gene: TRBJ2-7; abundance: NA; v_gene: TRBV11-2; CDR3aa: CASSHPVGQISLEQYF
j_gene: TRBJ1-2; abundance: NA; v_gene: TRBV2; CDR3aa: CASSESQQAPLYGYTF
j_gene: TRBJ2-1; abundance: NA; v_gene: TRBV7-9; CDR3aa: CASSRLFVGVGNEQFF
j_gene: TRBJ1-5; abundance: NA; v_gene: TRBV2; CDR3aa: CASSEALYLEPQHF
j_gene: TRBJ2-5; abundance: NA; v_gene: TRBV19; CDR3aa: CASSPRGALGQETQYF
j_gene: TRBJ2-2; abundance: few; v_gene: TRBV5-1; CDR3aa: CASSFQGGTGELFF
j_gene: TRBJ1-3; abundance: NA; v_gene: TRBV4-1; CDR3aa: CASSPTLPTGGVSGNTIYF
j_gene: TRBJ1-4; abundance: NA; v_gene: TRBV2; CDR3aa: CASRGQATNEKLFF
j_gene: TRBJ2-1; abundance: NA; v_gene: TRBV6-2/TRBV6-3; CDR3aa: CASSYWTSAYNEQFF
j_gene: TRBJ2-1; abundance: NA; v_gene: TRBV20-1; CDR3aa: CSASSDSRNNEQFF
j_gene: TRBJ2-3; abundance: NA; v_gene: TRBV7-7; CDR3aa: CASSSGLAALDTQYF
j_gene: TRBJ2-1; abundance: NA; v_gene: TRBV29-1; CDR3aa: CSVGSPPGHYAEQFF
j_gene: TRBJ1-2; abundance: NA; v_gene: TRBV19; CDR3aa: CASSSSSTVDYGYTF
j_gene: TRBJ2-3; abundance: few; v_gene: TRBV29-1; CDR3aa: CSVGQGSSTDTQYF
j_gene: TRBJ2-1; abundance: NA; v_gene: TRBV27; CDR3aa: CASISSSSYNEQFF
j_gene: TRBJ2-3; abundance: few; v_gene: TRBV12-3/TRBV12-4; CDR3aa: CASSPAAAYTQYF
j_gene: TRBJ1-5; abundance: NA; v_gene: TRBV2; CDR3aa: CASREDRGGFQPQHF
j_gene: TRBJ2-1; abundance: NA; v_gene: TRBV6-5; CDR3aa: CASGRDSAYNEQFF
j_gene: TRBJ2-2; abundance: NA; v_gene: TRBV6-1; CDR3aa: CASSETGTGELFF
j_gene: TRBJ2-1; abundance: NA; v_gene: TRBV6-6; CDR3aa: CASSYKREGHHEQFF
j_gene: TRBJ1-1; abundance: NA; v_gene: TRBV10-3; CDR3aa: CAISTSAEAFF
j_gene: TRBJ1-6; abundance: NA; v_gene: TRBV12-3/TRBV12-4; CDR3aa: CASSSTGDSPLHF
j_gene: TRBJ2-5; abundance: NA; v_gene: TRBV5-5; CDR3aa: CASSSGQVPETQYF
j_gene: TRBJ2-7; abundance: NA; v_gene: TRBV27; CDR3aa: CASSPAGGATYEQYF
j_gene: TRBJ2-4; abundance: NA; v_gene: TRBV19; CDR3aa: CASSISPGGTLAKNIQYF
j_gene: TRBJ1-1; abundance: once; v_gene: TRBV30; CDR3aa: CAWSSGQGWEAFF
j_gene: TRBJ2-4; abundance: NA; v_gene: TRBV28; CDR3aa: CASRPTGGKAKNIQYF
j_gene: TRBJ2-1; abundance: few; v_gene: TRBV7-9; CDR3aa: CASSLTREGEQFF
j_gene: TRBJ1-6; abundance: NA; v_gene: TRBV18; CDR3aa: CASSSRDPPLHF
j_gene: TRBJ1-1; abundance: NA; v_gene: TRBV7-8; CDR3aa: CASSIGRGRTEAFF
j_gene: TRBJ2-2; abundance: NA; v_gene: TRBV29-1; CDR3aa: CSVVDIANTGELFF
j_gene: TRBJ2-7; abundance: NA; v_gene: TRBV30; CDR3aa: CAWIGHYEQYF
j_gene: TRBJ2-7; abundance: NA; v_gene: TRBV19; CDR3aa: CASSPTLAGGYEQYF
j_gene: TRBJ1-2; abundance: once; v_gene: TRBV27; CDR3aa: CASSGKPGQRYGYTF
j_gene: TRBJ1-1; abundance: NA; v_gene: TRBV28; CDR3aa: CASITPGSSNKAFF
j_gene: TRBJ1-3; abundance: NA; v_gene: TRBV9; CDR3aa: CASSATGFGNTIYF
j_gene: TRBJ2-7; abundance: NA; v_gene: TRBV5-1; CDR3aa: CASREEGTGSSF
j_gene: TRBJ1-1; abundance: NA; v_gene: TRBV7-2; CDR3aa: CASRQRQGAMNTEAFF
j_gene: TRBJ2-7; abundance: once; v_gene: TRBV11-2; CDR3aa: CASSRSGSAYEQYF
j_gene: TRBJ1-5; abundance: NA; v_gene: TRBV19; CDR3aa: CASSFGNQPQHF
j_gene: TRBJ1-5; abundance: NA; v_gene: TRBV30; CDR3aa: CAWGDFGPGSNQPQHF
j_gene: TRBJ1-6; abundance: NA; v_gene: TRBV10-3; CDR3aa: CAISVGDSYNSPLHF
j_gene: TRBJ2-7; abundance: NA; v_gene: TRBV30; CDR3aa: CAWSSSGFYEQYF
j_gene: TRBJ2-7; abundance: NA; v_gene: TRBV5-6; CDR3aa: CASSLGAAGVVYEQYF
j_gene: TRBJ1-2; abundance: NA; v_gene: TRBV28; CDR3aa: CASSPFDRGLGGYTF
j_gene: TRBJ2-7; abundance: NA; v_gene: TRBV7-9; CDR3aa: CASSPAYEQYF
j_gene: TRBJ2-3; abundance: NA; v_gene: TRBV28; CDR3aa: CASSLLSGTTDTQYF